This record covers a single T cell receptor beta chain. No antigen is known for it. The data belong to a study of beta chain features in type 1 diabetes. Findings and limits, study-wide: Across patients, naive, central memory and Treg TCRB repertoires exhibited apparently greater similarity than was observed across healthy donors. The question left open here concerned HLA type influencing TCRB rearrangement. In all four CD4+ subsets, TCRB CDR3 length was significantly, moderately reduced in type 1 diabetes.

The isolated RNA, all of it, was reverse transcribed, so expressed TCRB transcripts were what got sequenced. Roughly 3.6 million reads was the average for naive, central memory and regulatory T cell samples. TCRdb keeps only in-frame clones here, not all; method: immunoSEQ multiplex PCR. In the table there are roughly 100,000 clones, 25% to 30% of which are singletons. V was trimmed by 0 bases and J by 6 bases, leaving 21 bases between them. This CDR3 has 18 amino acids. Germline-derived CDR1 and CDR2 are MGHDK and SYGVNS. The J gene is TRBJ2-1, the V gene TRBV25-1; D perhaps matches TRBD2 (6 bases). The sequenced sample consisted of central memory CD4+ T cells from blood. This clonotype was obtained from a woman between 18 and 29 years old with type 1 diabetes. The CDR3 sequence: CASSEYGRSSGFGNEQFF. CDR3 sequence (DNA): TGTGCCAGCAGTGAATACGGGAGATCGTCAGGGTTCGGCAATGAGCAGTTCTTC.